Below, 18 T cell receptor beta chains from the same sample are listed, as sequenced in a study of blood T cell repertoires in COVID-19 (dated by TCRdb to about 2020). The protocol used for the library was the immunoSEQ multiplex PCR assay. This immuneACCESS table, as held by TCRdb, lists in-frame sequences with V and J called but not all clones. Of the missing ones, under half trace to an unresolved V gene in checked studies; the others have no known cause. For this sample the table gives more than 95,000 clones, of which more than 75% were detected only once. About 1.5% of the sample rests with the top ten. Sample: peripheral blood. All receptors derive from a human donor in a cohort sampled during active COVID-19.

The chain is built from TRBV25-1 and TRBJ2-1; 8 bases are shared with TRBD1. The CDR3 extends over 16 amino acids. Germline V gene data show CDR1 as MGHDK and CDR2 as SYGVNS. V lost 3 bases to trimming and J lost 7 bases; unmatched junction nucleotides: 11. CDR3 amino acids: CASSEAGGTRKNEQFF. The CDR3 region has the DNA TGTGCCAGCAGTGAGGCAGGGGGCACAAGGAAGAATGAGCAGTTCTTC.

On this clone itself: This is likely a read error, given that the CDR3 carries no conserved phenylalanine or tryptophan at its end. The V and J genes are TRBV5-6 and TRBJ1-5, with a tentative D call TRBD1 (5 bases). In germline, CDR1 is SGHDT, CDR2 YYEEEE. The germline V and J ends were trimmed by 0 bases and 2 bases, with 6 bases remaining between them. The CDR3 is 14 amino acids. Written as DNA, the CDR3 is TGTGCCAGCAGCTTGGGAGGGGGCAATCAGCCCCAGCATCTT. Translation: CASSLGGGNQPQHL.

CDR3 sequence reads: CASSPGGGWETQYF. For the CDR3, the DNA is TGTGCCAGTAGTCCAGGGGGTGGTTGGGAGACCCAGTACTTC. The chain carries TRBV19 and TRBJ2-5; 7 bases are shared with TRBD1. The germline V gene encodes CDR1 LNHDA and CDR2 SQIVND (reference sequence). The V and J ends lost 5 bases and 5 bases, in that order; junction bases with no gene match: 8. This CDR3 region has 14 residues.

The chain recombines TRBV2 with TRBJ1-1; 9 positions match TRBD1. J was trimmed by 3 bases and V by 6 bases; bases with no gene match: 8. The CDR3 spans 15 residues. Per germline, CDR1 SNHLY and CDR2 FYNNEI. The CDR3 nucleotides read TGTGCCAGCAGGTCGACAGGGGGAATGTACACTGAAGCTTTCTTT. This codes for CASRSTGGMYTEAFF. Full variable domain (missing parts from reference TRBV2 and TRBJ1-1): EPEVTQTPSHQVTQMGQEVILRCVPISNHLYFYWYRQILGQKVEFLVSFYNNEISEKSEIFDDQFSVERPDGSNFTLKIRSTKLEDSAMYFCASRSTGGMYTEAFFGQGTRLTVV.

The chain uses TRBV28 and TRBJ1-6; TRBD1 aligns across 11 bases. This CDR3 region has 16 residues. Germline assignment: CDR1 MDHEN and CDR2 SYDVKM. Trimming at V came to 5 bases and at J to 5 bases, leaving 5 bases not matched to a gene. CDR3 sequence reads: CASSRTGGVHNSPLHF. In DNA form, the CDR3 reads TGTGCCAGCAGTCGGACAGGGGGCGTCCATAATTCACCCCTCCACTTT.

The chain recombines TRBV14 with TRBJ1-5, with D hard to call. The CDR3 runs to 17 residues. Germline assignment: CDR1 SGHDN and CDR2 FVKESK. V was clipped by 4 bases and J by 6 bases, with 22 bases between them. CDR3 amino acids: CASSPQVGPGWGQPQHF. For the CDR3, the DNA is TGTGCCAGCAGCCCCCAGGTAGGGCCGGGGTGGGGTCAGCCCCAGCATTTT.

In this sample, this clone turned up once. The gene calls are TRBV3-1 (or the pseudogene TRBV3-2) and TRBJ2-1; D is undetermined. Trimming stripped 0 bases from V and 0 bases from J, with 21 bases between. CDR1 is LGHDT and CDR2 is YNNKEL in the germline V gene (reference sequence). CDR3 length equals 20 residues. This chain's CDR3 is CASSQEGFQTPKSSYNEQFF. In DNA, the CDR3 is TGTGCCAGCAGCCAAGAGGGTTTCCAGACACCTAAAAGCTCCTACAATGAGCAGTTCTTC.

J is TRBJ1-4 and V is TRBV6-6, with D possibly matching TRBD1 (5 bases). The CDR3 covers 16 residues. Germline assignment: CDR1 MNHNY and CDR2 SVGAGI (reference sequence). The V end lost 5 bases, the J end lost 0 bases, and 13 bases lay between the germline ends. CDR3 nucleotide sequence: TGTGCCAGCAGTACGCGGGGCGGGACAACTAATGAAAAACTGTTTTTT. It encodes CASSTRGGTTNEKLFF.

The chain couples TRBV5-6 to TRBJ1-3; D is unclear. CDR3 size: 15 residues. Trimming left V 0 bases short and J 0 bases short, with 7 bases between. CDR1 and CDR2 (germline): SGHDT, YYEEEE. The CDR3: CASSLAWSSGNTIYF. CDR3 nucleotides: TGTGCCAGCAGCTTGGCCTGGAGCTCTGGAAACACCATATATTTT.

This clone appeared a single time. The rearrangement links TRBV3-1 (or the pseudogene TRBV3-2) to TRBJ2-5; D is unclear. This CDR3 region has 13 residues. Germline CDR1 is LGHDT and CDR2 is YNNKEL (reference sequence). V was pared by 2 bases and J by 5 bases, with 9 bases between. The CDR3 loop is CASSQLIRETQYF. DNA of the CDR3: TGTGCCAGCAGCCAACTCATCCGGGAGACCCAGTACTTC.

V is TRBV5-1 and J is TRBJ2-6; no clear D gene. V lost 0 bases and J lost 0, with 4 bases in between. The CDR3 is 15 amino acids. CDR1 is SGHRS and CDR2 is YFSETQ in the germline V gene. CDR3 coding DNA: TGCGCCAGCAGCTTGGCGGTCTCTGGGGCCAACGTCCTGACTTTC. Translating it yields CASSLAVSGANVLTF.

The gene calls are TRBV7-9 and TRBJ2-7, with TRBD1 as a possible D gene (6 bases). The CDR3 extends over 14 amino acids. Trimming stripped 0 bases from V and 3 bases from J, with 9 bases between. The germline V gene encodes CDR1 SEHNR and CDR2 FQNEAQ (reference sequence). For the CDR3, the DNA is TGTGCCAGCAGCTTAGCGGGACAAAACTACGAGCAGTACTTC. This sequence encodes CASSLAGQNYEQYF.

This rearrangement joins TRBV4-1 to TRBJ2-7; tentatively, D is TRBD2 (7 bases). Germline values: CDR1 MGHRA, CDR2 YSYEKL. There are 15 residues in the CDR3. Trimming removed 1 base from V and 3 bases from J, with 13 bases in between. The CDR3 reads CASSQARGPNYEQYF. CDR3 sequence (DNA): TGCGCCAGCAGCCAAGCGCGGGGGCCAAACTACGAGCAGTACTTC.

This rearrangement joins TRBV10-3 to TRBJ2-7; TRBD1 is a possible D gene (5 bases). The germline V gene has CDR1 ENHRY and CDR2 SYGVKD. V lost 1 base, J lost 0 bases, and 13 bases lay in between. The CDR3 spans 16 residues. CDR3 DNA sequence: TGTGCCATCAGTGAGTGGGGCTACCAGGGCTCCTACGAGCAGTACTTC. Protein product: CAISEWGYQGSYEQYF.

Written as DNA, the CDR3 is TGTGCCAGCAGCATCGGACAGGGGCAAAAGGGCTACACCTTC. Amino acids: CASSIGQGQKGYTF. This chain uses TRBV5-6 with TRBJ1-2, with TRBD1 matching over 9 bases. Germline V gene data show CDR1 as SGHDT and CDR2 as YYEEEE. The V gene end was trimmed by 4 bases and the J gene end by 8 bases; junction bases not matched to a gene: 9. The CDR3 loop spans 14 amino acids.

CDR3 sequence reads: CASSLVPGLAGISSYNEQFF. The CDR3 DNA reads as TGCGCCAGCAGCTTGGTCCCGGGACTAGCGGGGATTAGCTCCTACAATGAGCAGTTCTTC. V usage is TRBV5-1 and J usage is TRBJ2-1, with 13 bases matching TRBD2. The CDR3 has 20 residues. The V gene end was trimmed by 0 bases and the J gene end by 0 bases; junction bases not matched to a gene: 9. Germline V gene data show CDR1 as SGHRS and CDR2 as YFSETQ.

This clone was picked up one time. The chain carries TRBV28 and TRBJ2-3; weak D call: TRBD1 (5 bases). V shed 5 bases and J shed 1 base, with 13 bases lying between them. From germline, CDR1 is MDHEN and CDR2 SYDVKM. The CDR3 consists of 15 residues. In nucleotides, the CDR3 is TGTGCCAGCAGTAAAGGGCAGGGCCGCACAGATACGCAGTATTTT. This codes for CASSKGQGRTDTQYF.

This chain connects TRBV4-1 to TRBJ2-3, with D possibly TRBD1 on 5 matching bases. The length of the CDR3 is 16 residues. Germline V gives CDR1 MGHRA, CDR2 YSYEKL. V gave up 4 bases and J gave up 0 bases, with 14 bases separating them. This CDR3 reads CASSPKPTASTDTQYF. DNA for the CDR3: TGCGCCAGCAGCCCCAAACCGACAGCTAGCACAGATACGCAGTATTTT.